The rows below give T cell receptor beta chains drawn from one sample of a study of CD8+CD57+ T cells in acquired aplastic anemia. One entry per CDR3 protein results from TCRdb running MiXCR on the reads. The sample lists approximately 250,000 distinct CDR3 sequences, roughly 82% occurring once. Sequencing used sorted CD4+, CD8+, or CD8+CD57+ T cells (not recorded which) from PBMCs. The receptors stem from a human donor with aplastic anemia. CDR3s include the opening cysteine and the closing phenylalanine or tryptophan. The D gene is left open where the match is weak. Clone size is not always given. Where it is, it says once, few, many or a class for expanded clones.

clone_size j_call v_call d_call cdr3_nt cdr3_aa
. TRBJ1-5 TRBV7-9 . TGTGCCAGCAGTGAGTCGTATAGCAATAGGACCCAGCATTTT CASSESYSNRTQHF
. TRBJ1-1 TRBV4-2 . TGTGCCAGCAGCCGCGACGCAGGGGATTTGAACACTGAAGCTTTCTTT CASSRDAGDLNTEAFF
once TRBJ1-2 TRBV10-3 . TGTGCCATCAGTGAGGCGCCTGACAGCGATGGCTACACCTTC CAISEAPDSDGYTF
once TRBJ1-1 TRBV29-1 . TGCAGCGTTGTCTGGCGGCTGAACACTGAAGCTTTCTTT CSVVWRLNTEAFF
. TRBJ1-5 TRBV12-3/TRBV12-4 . TGTGCCAGCAGTTTAGGTGTGAGCAATCAGCCCCAGCATTTT CASSLGVSNQPQHF
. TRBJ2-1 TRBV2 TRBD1 TGTGCCAGCAGCACAGACAGGGGAGGTGAGCAGTTCTTC CASSTDRGGEQFF
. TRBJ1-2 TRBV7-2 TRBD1 TGTGCCAGCAGCTGGGGACAGGGCTCGGGCTACACCTTC CASSWGQGSGYTF
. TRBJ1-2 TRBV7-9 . TGTGCCAGCCTATCTGGCCGGGGTTCGGGTGGCTACACCTTC CASLSGRGSGGYTF
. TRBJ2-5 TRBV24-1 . TGTGCCACCAGTGATTCTTCGGGGTCCAGGGAGACCCAGTACTTC CATSDSSGSRETQYF
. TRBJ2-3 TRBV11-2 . TGTGCCAGCAGCGTGGACTCAGACGCGCAGTATTTT CASSVDSDAQYF
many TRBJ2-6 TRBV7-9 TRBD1 TGTGCCAGCAGCCCAACCGGGACAGCCCCGCCTGGGGCCAACGTCCTGACTTTC CASSPTGTAPPGANVLTF
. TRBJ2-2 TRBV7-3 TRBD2 TGTGCCAGCAGCTCTCAAAGAAGCGGGGGGCGCGTTTTT CASSSQRSGGRVF
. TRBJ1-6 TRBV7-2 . TGTGCCAGCAGCTCCACTCCGACTGCACCCCTCCACTTT CASSSTPTAPLHF
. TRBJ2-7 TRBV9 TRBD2 TGTGCCAGCAGGTCTAGCGGGGGCCTGCCCTACTTGCAGTACTTC CASRSSGGLPYLQYF
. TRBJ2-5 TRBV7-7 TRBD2 TGTGCCAGCAGCCGGACTAGCGGGGGGCAAGAGACCCAGTACTTC CASSRTSGGQETQYF
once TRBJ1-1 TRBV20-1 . TGCAGTGCTAGGTTGATGGACACTGAAGCTTTCTTT CSARLMDTEAFF
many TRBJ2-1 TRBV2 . TGTGCCAGCAGGAAGGTAGAAAACACCAATGAGCAGTTCTTC CASRKVENTNEQFF
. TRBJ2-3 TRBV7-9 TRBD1 TGTGCCAGCAGTTGGACAGGGCAAGGCAATGAGCAGTTC CASSWTGQGNEQF
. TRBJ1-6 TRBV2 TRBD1 TGTGCCAGCGGCGACGGCGGGGGACAGCCGTCCCCCCTCCACTTT CASGDGGGQPSPLHF
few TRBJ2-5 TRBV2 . TGTGCCAGCAGTGATGCTTACAGCAATCAGCCCCAGTACTTC CASSDAYSNQPQYF
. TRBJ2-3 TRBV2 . TGTGCCACCAGTGATTTGCCGGGGGCTAGCACAGATACGCAGTATTTT CATSDLPGASTDTQYF
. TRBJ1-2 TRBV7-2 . TGTGCCAGCAGCGCGACAGGCGGAGATACGCAGGACTACACCTTC CASSATGGDTQDYTF
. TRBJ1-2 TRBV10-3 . TGTGCCATCAGTGAGTCGGGCCGCTACACCTTC CAISESGRYTF
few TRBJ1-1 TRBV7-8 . TGTGCCAGCAGCTTAGCGCTAGGTCGCGATACTCAGGCTTTCTTT CASSLALGRDTQAFF
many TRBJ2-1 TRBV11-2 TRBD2 TGTGCCAGCAGCTTCGGACTAGCGGGAGGAGGCTCAAGCTCCTACAATGAGCAGTTCTTC CASSFGLAGGGSSSYNEQFF
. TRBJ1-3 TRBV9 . TGTGCCAGCGGCGAAGCTGGGAACATTCAGTACTTCATATATTTT CASGEAGNIQYFIYF
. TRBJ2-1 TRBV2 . TGTGCCAGGGGGGATGAGCAGTTCTTC CARGDEQFF
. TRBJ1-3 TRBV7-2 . TGTGCCAGCAGCTTAGCGGGAGGCCCCGATACCACCGTTTATTTT CASSLAGGPDTTVYF
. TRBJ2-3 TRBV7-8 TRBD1 TGTGCCAGCAGCTCCGGGACAGGCGGGACAGCCCTGCACTATTTT CASSSGTGGTALHYF
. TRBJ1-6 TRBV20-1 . TGCAGTGCTAGAGGGTCACCCCTCCACTTT CSARGSPLHF
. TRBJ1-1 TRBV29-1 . TGCAGCGTTGTTCCCGGCACATCGTACGCTGAAGCTTTCTTT CSVVPGTSYAEAFF
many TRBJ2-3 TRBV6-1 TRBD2 TGTGCCAGCACTTGGATAGCGGGTCCTAGCACAGATACGCAGTATTTT CASTWIAGPSTDTQYF
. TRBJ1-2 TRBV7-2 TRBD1 TGTGCCAGCAGCACGGACAGGGGGTTTAACTATGGCTACACCTTC CASSTDRGFNYGYTF
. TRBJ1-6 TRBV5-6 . TGTGCCAGCAGCTTAGGACAGCACCTTAATTCACCCCTCCACTTT CASSLGQHLNSPLHF
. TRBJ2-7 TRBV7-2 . TGTGCCAGCAGCTTATCACAGGGTGCCTACACGCAGTACTTC CASSLSQGAYTQYF
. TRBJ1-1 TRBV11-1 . TGTGCCAGCAGCGTAGAGCTGTATCCCCTGGTGAACACTGAAGCTTTCTTT CASSVELYPLVNTEAFF